The 12 T cell receptor beta chains below all came from one sample that was sequenced in a study of beta chain features in type 1 diabetes. cDNA synthesis used the whole RNA isolate, giving expressed TCRB sequences. The method was immunoSEQ multiplex PCR; TCRdb's version includes in-frame clones alone and lacks a portion of them. The sample has some 250,000 clones; 27% are singletons. Sequenced input: central memory CD4+ T cells from blood. The receptor source for this set is a man aged 25-40 years in good health.

This clone was detected only a few times. The rearrangement uses TRBV29-1 and TRBJ1-2; maybe TRBD1 (5 bases). The CDR3 loop spans 10 amino acids. Trimming took off 7 bases at V and 7 bases at J, with 10 bases between the two ends. The germline gives CDR1 SQVTM, CDR2 ANQGSEA. The CDR3 coding sequence is TGCAGCGCCGATAGGGGTGGCTACACCTTC. As protein: CSADRGGYTF.

This chain uses TRBV18 with TRBJ2-6; D unclear. V was shortened by 3 bases and J by 1 base, with 13 bases between the two germline ends. This CDR3 region has 17 residues. The germline V gene encodes CDR1 KGHSH and CDR2 LQKENI. The CDR3 DNA reads TGTGCCAGCTCACCTCTATTTGTGGGGTCTGGGGCCAACGTCCTGACTTTC. Amino acids: CASSPLFVGSGANVLTF.

The CDR3 sequence: CASSSQGQQQYF. The DNA for the CDR3 is TGCGCCAGCAGCTCCCAGGGACAGCAGCAGTACTTC. This chain links TRBV5-1 with TRBJ2-7, with 7 positions matching TRBD1. V trimming: 3 bases; J trimming: 8 bases; junction bases outside the gene matches: 5. CDR1 and CDR2 (germline): SGHRS, YFSETQ. The CDR3 totals 12 residues.

In this sample, this clone turned up many times. J is TRBJ2-2 and V is TRBV23-1, with D tentatively TRBD2 (6 bases). TRBV23-1 is designated an ORF whose function remains uncertain. V was shortened by 2 bases and J by 2 bases, with 9 bases between the two germline ends. This CDR3 spans 15 amino acids. The CDR3 DNA sequence: TGCGCCAGCAGTCAAGAGGAGGGAAACACCGGGGAGCTGTTTTTT. This encodes CASSQEEGNTGELFF.

This chain connects TRBV7-8 to TRBJ2-5; no clear D. V lost 2 bases, J lost 5 bases, and 12 bases lay in between. The CDR3 loop spans 14 amino acids. CDR1 is SGHVS and CDR2 is FQNEAQ in the germline V gene. The CDR3 here is CASSLKPRAETQYF. The CDR3 DNA sequence: TGTGCCAGCAGCTTAAAGCCTAGAGCTGAGACCCAGTACTTC.

Relative to its sample, this clone is large. Other nucleotide sequences from this sample produce the same CDR3. The chain employs TRBV28 and TRBJ2-7; 9 bases fit TRBD1. The ends lost 4 bases at V and 7 bases at J; junction bases unmatched: 8. CDR3 length: 14 amino acids. CDR1 is MDHEN and CDR2 is SYDVKM in the germline V gene. In DNA, the CDR3 is TGTGCCAGCAGTTCTCGTGGACAGGGGAGGGAGCAGTACTTC. Amino acid sequence: CASSSRGQGREQYF.

In DNA form, the CDR3 reads TGTGCCAGCAGCGCAAGACTAGCGGGAGGGTCCAATGAGCAGTTCTTC. This encodes CASSARLAGGSNEQFF. The rearrangement joins TRBV9 to TRBJ2-1, with 14 nucleotides matching TRBD2. Germline lookup yields CDR1 SGDLS and CDR2 YYNGEE. The V gene end was trimmed by 3 bases and the J gene end by 6 bases; junction bases not matched to a gene: 5. This CDR3 region has 16 residues.

This chain joins TRBV12-5 and TRBJ2-1; D might be TRBD2 (6 bases). The ends were cut back, 3 bases at V and 8 bases at J, with 17 bases in the middle. Germline V CDR1 and CDR2: LGHNT, FRNRAP. CDR3 size: 15 residues. The CDR3 is CASGLLGTPLDEQFF. The CDR3 DNA sequence: TGTGCTAGTGGTTTACTTGGGACTCCGTTGGATGAGCAGTTCTTC.

The rearrangement uses TRBV6-1 and TRBJ2-3; D unclear. The CDR3 extends over 15 amino acids. Trimming left V 1 base short and J 5 bases short, with 13 bases between. Germline V lookup: CDR1 MNHNS, CDR2 SASEGT. The CDR3 is CASSEGSTFRDTQYF. The CDR3 DNA is TGTGCCAGCAGTGAAGGTTCCACTTTTAGAGATACGCAGTATTTT.

This clone was recorded many times. The rearrangement links TRBV6-6 to TRBJ2-5; TRBD2 might be the D (5 bases). V was pared by 8 bases and J by 5 bases, with 12 bases between. Germline V CDR1 and CDR2: MNHNY, SVGAGI (reference sequence). The CDR3 contains 12 residues. CDR3 DNA: TGTGCCAGCCCCGAGTGGGAGGAGACCCAGTACTTC. It yields the protein CASPEWEETQYF.

A note on this clone: This may be a read error, as it is one base from a much larger clone. The V call is TRBV30, the J call TRBJ1-1; D is unclear. The V gene lost 0 bases and the J gene lost 5 bases, with 10 bases spanning the gap. Germline assignment: CDR1 GTSNPN and CDR2 SVGIG (reference sequence). The CDR3 consists of 13 residues. DNA of the CDR3: TGTGCCTGGAGTGTCGACATGCAAACTGAAGCTTTCTTT. Its protein product is CAWSVDMQTEAFF.

This clone was picked up many times. V and J are TRBV7-9 and TRBJ2-3; 8 bases agree with TRBD1. Germline V CDR1 and CDR2: SEHNR, FQNEAQ (reference sequence). The CDR3 loop spans 16 amino acids. Trimming removed 0 bases from V and 8 bases from J; junction bases left unmatched: 10. CDR3 coding DNA: TGTGCCAGCAGCTTAGCCGTTAGCCTCGGACAGGGTACGCAGTATTTT. Translating gives CASSLAVSLGQGTQYF. Drawing the rest from reference TRBV7-9 and TRBJ2-3, the complete variable domain is DTGVSQNPRHKITKRGQNVTFRCDPISEHNRLYWYRQTLGQGPEFLTYFQNEAQLEKSRLLSDRFSAERPKGSFSTLEIQRTEQGDSAMYLCASSLAVSLGQGTQYFGPGTRLTVL.